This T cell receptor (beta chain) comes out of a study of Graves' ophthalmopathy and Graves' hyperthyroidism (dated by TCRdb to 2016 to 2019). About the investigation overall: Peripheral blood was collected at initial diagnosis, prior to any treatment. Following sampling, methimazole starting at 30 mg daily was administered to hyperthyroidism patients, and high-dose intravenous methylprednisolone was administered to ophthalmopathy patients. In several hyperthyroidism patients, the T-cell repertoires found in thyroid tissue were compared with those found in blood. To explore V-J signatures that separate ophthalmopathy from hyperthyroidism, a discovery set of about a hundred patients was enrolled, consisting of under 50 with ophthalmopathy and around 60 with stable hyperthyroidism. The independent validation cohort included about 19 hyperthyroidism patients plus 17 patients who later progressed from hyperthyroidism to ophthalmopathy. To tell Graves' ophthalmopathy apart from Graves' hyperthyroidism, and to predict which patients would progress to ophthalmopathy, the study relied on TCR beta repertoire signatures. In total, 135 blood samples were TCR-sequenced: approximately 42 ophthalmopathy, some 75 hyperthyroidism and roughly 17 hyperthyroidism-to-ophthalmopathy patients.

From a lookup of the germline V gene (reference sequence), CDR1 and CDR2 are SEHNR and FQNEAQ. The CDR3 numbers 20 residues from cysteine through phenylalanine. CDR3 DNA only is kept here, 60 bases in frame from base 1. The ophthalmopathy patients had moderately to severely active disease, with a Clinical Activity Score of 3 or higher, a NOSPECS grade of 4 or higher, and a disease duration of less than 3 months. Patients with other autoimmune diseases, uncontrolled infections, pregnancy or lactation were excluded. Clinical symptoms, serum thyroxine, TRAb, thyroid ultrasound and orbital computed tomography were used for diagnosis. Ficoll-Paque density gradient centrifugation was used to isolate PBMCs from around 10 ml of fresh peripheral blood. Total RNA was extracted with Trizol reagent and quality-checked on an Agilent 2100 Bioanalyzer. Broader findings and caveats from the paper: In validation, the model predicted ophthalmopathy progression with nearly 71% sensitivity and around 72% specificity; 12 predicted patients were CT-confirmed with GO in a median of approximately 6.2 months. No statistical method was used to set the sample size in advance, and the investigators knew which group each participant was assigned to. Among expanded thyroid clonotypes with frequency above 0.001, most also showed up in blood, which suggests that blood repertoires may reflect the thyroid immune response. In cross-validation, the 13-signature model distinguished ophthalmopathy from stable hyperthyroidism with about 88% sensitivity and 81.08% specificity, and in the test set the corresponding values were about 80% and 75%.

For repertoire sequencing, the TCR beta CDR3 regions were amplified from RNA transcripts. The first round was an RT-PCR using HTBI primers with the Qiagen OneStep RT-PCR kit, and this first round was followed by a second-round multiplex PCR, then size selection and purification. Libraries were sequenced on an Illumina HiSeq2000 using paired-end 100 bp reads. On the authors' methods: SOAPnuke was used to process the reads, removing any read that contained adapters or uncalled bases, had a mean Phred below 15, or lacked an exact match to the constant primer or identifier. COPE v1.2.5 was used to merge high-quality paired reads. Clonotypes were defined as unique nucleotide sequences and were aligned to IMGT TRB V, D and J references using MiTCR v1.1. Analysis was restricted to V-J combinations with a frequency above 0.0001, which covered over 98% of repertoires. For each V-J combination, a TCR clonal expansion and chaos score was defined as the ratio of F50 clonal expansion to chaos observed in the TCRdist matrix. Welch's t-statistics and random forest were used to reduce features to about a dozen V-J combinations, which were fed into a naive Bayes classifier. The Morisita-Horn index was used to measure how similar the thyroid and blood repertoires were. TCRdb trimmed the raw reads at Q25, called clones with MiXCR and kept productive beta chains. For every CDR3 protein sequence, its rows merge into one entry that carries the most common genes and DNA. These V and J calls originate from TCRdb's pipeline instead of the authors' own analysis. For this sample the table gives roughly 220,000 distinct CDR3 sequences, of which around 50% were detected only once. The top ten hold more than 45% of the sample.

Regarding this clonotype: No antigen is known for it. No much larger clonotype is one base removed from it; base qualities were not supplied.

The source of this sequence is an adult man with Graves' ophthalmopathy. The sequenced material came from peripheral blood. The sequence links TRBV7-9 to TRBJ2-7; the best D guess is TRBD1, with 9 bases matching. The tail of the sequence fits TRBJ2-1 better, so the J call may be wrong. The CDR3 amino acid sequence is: CASRRTGVPQRGITYNEQFF. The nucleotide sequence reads TGTGCCAGCAGGAGGACAGGGGTCCCCCAGCGGGGGATCACCTACAATGAGCAGTTCTTC.